Listed here are 2 T cell receptor beta chains from one sample, sequenced in a study of blood T cell repertoires in COVID-19. The method was immunoSEQ multiplex PCR; TCRdb's version includes in-frame clones alone and lacks a portion of them. The sample holds 150,000 to 200,000 clones, approximately 86% seen once. The sample comprised peripheral blood. These receptors originate from a man over 45 with active or convalescent COVID-19.

This chain links TRBV4-1 with TRBJ2-6; 10 bases align to TRBD1. The junction had 17 bases not matched to a gene; V was cut back by 4 bases and J by 2 bases. Germline V gene sequence: CDR1 MGHRA, CDR2 YSYEKL. The length of the CDR3 is 21 residues. The CDR3 spells CASSPQRTGQGPLTGANVLTF. In DNA form, the CDR3 reads TGCGCCAGCAGCCCACAACGTACGGGACAGGGGCCACTAACTGGGGCCAACGTCCTGACTTTC.

J is TRBJ1-2 and V is TRBV3-1 (or the pseudogene TRBV3-2); no clear D gene. Trimming cost V 4 bases and J 1 base, with 16 bases left between them. The CDR3 sequence is 16 residues long. The V gene's germline CDR1 is LGHDT and CDR2 YNNKEL (reference sequence). As DNA, the CDR3 is TGTGCCAGCAGCCCAAATACTGTAGAGGATAACTATGGCTACACCTTC. Encoded protein: CASSPNTVEDNYGYTF.